This TCR beta chain came from a study of T cells in Graves' hyperthyroidism and ophthalmopathy. Study conclusions and caveats: A model using 13 V-J features told ophthalmopathy apart from stable hyperthyroidism.

CDR3 size: 16 residues. CDR1 is LGHNA, CDR2 YNFKEQ, per germline. V lost 0 bases and J 8 bases, leaving 19 bases between the germline ends. This clonotype was detected many times. Its antigen is unidentified. TCR beta CDR3 region amplification was performed from RNA transcripts. First-round RT-PCR targeting the TCR CDR3 was performed with the HTBI primer set. TCRdb independently ran MiXCR on the multiplex PCR reads; one entry per CDR3 protein. The table shows a few hundred thousand distinct CDR3 sequences, with 46% occurring only once. Pregnant or lactating patients were excluded, as were those with uncontrolled infection or other autoimmune disease.

Sequencing was performed on peripheral blood or thyroid tissue (not recorded which). The TCR was taken from an adult woman with Graves' disease, either hyperthyroidism or ophthalmopathy (not recorded which). This chain uses TRBV4-2 with TRBJ1-2; possibly TRBD1 for D (6 bases). CDR3 region: CASSQDGNGGLSGYTF. In DNA, the CDR3 is TGTGCCAGCAGCCAAGATGGAAATGGGGGGCTGAGCGGCTACACCTTC.